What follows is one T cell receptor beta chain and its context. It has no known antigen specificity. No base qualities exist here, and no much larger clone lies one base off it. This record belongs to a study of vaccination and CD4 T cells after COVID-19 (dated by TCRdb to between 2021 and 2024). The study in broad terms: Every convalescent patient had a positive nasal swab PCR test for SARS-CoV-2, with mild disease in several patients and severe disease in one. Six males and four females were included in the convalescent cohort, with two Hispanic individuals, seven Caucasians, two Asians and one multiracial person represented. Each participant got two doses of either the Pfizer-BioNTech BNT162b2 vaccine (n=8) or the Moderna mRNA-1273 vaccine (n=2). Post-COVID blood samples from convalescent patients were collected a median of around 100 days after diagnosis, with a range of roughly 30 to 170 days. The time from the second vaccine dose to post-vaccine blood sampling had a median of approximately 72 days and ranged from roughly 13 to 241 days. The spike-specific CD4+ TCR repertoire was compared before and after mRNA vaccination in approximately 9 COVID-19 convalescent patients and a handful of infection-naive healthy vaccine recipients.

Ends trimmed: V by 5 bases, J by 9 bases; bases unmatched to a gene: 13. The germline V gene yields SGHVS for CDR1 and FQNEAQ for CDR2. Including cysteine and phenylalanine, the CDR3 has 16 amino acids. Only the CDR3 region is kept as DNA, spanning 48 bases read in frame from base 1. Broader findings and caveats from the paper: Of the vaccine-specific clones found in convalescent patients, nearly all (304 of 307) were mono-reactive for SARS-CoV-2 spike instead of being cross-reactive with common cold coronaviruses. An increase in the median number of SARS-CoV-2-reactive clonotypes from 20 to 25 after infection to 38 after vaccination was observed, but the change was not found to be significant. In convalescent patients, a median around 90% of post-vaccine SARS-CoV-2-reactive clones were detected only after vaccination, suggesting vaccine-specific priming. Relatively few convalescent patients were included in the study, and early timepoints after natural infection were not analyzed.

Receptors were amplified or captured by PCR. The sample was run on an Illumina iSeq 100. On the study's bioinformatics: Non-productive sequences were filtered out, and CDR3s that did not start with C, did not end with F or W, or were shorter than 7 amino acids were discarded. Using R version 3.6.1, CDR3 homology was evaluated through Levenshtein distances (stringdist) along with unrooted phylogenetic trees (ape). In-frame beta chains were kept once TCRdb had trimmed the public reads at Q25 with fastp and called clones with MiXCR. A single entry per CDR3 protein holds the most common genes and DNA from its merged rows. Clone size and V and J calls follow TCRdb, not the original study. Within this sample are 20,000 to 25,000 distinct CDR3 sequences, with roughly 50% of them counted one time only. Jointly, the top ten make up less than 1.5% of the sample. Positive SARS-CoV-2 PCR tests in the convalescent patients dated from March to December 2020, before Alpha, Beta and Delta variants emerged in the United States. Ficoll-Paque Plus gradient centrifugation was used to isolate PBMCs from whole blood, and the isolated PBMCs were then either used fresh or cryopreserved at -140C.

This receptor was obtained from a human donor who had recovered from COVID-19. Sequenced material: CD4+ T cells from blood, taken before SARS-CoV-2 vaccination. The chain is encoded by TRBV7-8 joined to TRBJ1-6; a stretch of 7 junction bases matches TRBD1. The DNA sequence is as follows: TGTGCCAGCAGCCCCGTTGGTAGGGGGCCTGGTTCACCCCTCCACTTT. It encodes CASSPVGRGPGSPLHF. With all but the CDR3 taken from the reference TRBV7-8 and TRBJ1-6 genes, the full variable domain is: GAGVSQSPRYKVAKRGQDVALRCDPISGHVSLFWYQQALGQGPEFLTYFQNEAQLDKSGLPSDRFFAERPEGSVSTLKIQRTQQEDSAVYLCASSPVGRGPGSPLHFGNGTRLTVT.